These 17 T cell receptor beta chains were all obtained from the same sample, sequenced in a study of cytomegalovirus exposure and HLA in healthy donors. TCRdb keeps only in-frame clones here, not all; method: immunoSEQ multiplex PCR. The sample lists roughly 330,000 clones; around 90% were seen once. Specimen: PBMCs. Every receptor here comes from a woman in her thirties in good health and CMV-seropositive.

This clone has just one count. The rearrangement uses TRBV27 and TRBJ2-3; 11 bases map to TRBD1. Germline trimming cut 0 bases from V and 6 bases from J; bases unmatched to any gene: 8. This CDR3 spans 17 amino acids. Germline V gene sequence: CDR1 MNHEY, CDR2 SMNVEV (reference sequence). CDR3 bases: TGTGCCAGCAGTTTATCCCCGTGGACAGGGGGCAATGATACGCAGTATTTT. This translates into CASSLSPWTGGNDTQYF.

Of note for this clone: This CDR3 is also generated by other DNA sequences in the sample. The chain links TRBV30 to TRBJ1-4, with a possible D match to TRBD1 (5 bases). The CDR3 extends over 14 amino acids. Germline V lookup: CDR1 GTSNPN, CDR2 SVGIG (reference sequence). Trimming shortened V by 0 bases and J by 0 bases, and 5 bases separated the two germline ends. The CDR3 DNA reads as TGTGCCTGGAGTGTGGGGGCAACTAATGAAAAACTGTTTTTT. Residues: CAWSVGATNEKLFF.

This chain connects TRBV7-9 to TRBJ2-7; tentatively, D is TRBD2 (5 bases). V was trimmed by 6 bases and J by 2 bases, leaving 11 bases between them. There are 13 residues in the CDR3. Germline V lookup: CDR1 SEHNR, CDR2 FQNEAQ (reference sequence). This CDR3 is CASRKDGTYEQYF. DNA of the CDR3: TGTGCCAGCAGGAAAGACGGGACCTACGAGCAGTACTTC. The full variable domain, with the rest looked up from reference TRBV7-9 and TRBJ2-7, is DTGVSQNPRHKITKRGQNVTFRCDPISEHNRLYWYRQTLGQGPEFLTYFQNEAQLEKSRLLSDRFSAERPKGSFSTLEIQRTEQGDSAMYLCASRKDGTYEQYFGPGTRLTVT.

The chain combines TRBV9 with TRBJ1-1; 8 bases line up with TRBD1. This CDR3 is built from 13 residues. After removal of 5 bases from V and 9 bases from J, the junction contained 9 bases not matched to a gene. Germline V gene sequence: CDR1 SGDLS, CDR2 YYNGEE. CDR3 bases: TGTGCCAGCAGTGAAGTGGACAGGGATCAAGCTTTCTTT. Protein sequence: CASSEVDRDQAFF.

This clone was found a few times. V gene TRBV2 combines with J gene TRBJ1-1; no reliable D call. In germline, CDR1 is SNHLY, CDR2 FYNNEI. Trimming took 4 bases from V and 0 from J, leaving 3 bases between them. This CDR3 region has 12 residues. The CDR3 region has the DNA TGTGCCAGCAGTGTAGTGAACACTGAAGCTTTCTTT. Amino acids: CASSVVNTEAFF.

This clone showed up just a few times. The CDR3 DNA reads as TGTGCCAGCAGTTTAAGACAGGTAGCCTCGTCGGCCTATGGGTATGGCTACACCTTC. Amino acids: CASSLRQVASSAYGYGYTF. The rearrangement links TRBV27 to TRBJ1-2; tentative D call: TRBD1 (6 bases). Germline values: CDR1 MNHEY, CDR2 SMNVEV (reference sequence). Trimming took 2 bases from V and 5 from J, leaving 27 bases between them. The CDR3 consists of 19 residues.

The chain employs TRBV7-2 and TRBJ2-7; 8 nucleotides line up with TRBD1. The CDR3 has 13 residues. CDR1 is SGHTA and CDR2 is FQGNSA in the germline V gene. V was clipped by 5 bases and J by 3 bases; unmatched bases: 3. CDR3 DNA sequence: TGTGCCAGCAGCCGAGGACAGGGCTACGAGCAGTACTTC. This codes for CASSRGQGYEQYF.

The genes are TRBV11-1 and TRBJ1-2, with D uncertain. Germline V gene lookup returns CDR1 SGHAT and CDR2 FQDESV (reference sequence). Trimming stripped 5 bases from V and 8 bases from J, with 15 bases between. The CDR3 totals 13 residues. DNA for the CDR3: TGTGCCAGCAGCCTAGGAGGGATTGGCGGCTACACCTTC. Amino acid sequence: CASSLGGIGGYTF.

The chain recombines TRBV9 with TRBJ2-1; 11 nucleotides match TRBD2. This CDR3 is 16 amino acids long. Trimming at V came to 0 bases and at J to 14 bases, leaving 13 bases not matched to a gene. Germline V gene lookup returns CDR1 SGDLS and CDR2 YYNGEE. CDR3 bases: TGTGCCAGCAGCGTAGAGGGAACTAGCGGGAGCGTCGGGGAGTTCTTC. Its protein product is CASSVEGTSGSVGEFF.

The rearrangement uses TRBV7-9 and TRBJ2-7, with 8 bases aligning to TRBD2. V trimming: 1 base; J trimming: 2 bases; junction bases outside the gene matches: 4. Germline assignment: CDR1 SEHNR and CDR2 FQNEAQ (reference sequence). The CDR3 loop spans 15 amino acids. The CDR3 DNA reads TGTGCCAGCAGCTTAGTACTAGCGGAGGCCTACGAGCAGTACTTC. This encodes CASSLVLAEAYEQYF.

This chain joins TRBV5-1 and TRBJ2-5; 7 nucleotides align to TRBD2. J lost 2 bases, V lost 4 bases, and 8 bases had no gene match. Germline V lookup: CDR1 SGHRS, CDR2 YFSETQ. The CDR3 loop spans 15 amino acids. The CDR3 DNA reads TGCGCCAGCAGCACCGGGACTACCCGTCAAGAGACCCAGTACTTC. It specifies CASSTGTTRQETQYF.

The chain joins TRBV6-1 to TRBJ1-2, with D maybe TRBD1 (6 bases). V was clipped by 1 base and J by 7 bases, with 25 bases between them. The CDR3 totals 18 residues. Germline-derived CDR1 and CDR2 are MNHNS and SASEGT. The DNA of the CDR3 is TGTGCCAGCAGTGAAGGACAGGTTGTGTTGATCAGTTCGCGTGGCTACACCTTC. Translating it yields CASSEGQVVLISSRGYTF.

This clone was counted a single time. This chain links TRBV19 with TRBJ2-1; 10 nucleotides line up with TRBD2. The CDR3 totals 17 residues. In germline, CDR1 is LNHDA, CDR2 SQIVND (reference sequence). J lost 6 bases, V lost 7 bases, and 15 bases had no gene match. The CDR3 region is CASTPSGSWIQSNEQFF. DNA of the CDR3: TGTGCCAGTACGCCTAGCGGGAGTTGGATACAGAGCAATGAGCAGTTCTTC.

This rearrangement joins TRBV5-6 to TRBJ1-5, with TRBD1 as a possible D gene (5 bases). Between the trimmed V and J ends, which lost 1 base and 4 bases, there was a span of 9 bases. The CDR3 loop spans 14 amino acids. Germline V gene data show CDR1 as SGHDT and CDR2 as YYEEEE. CDR3 protein: CASSLLTDNQPQHF. The DNA of the CDR3 is TGTGCCAGCAGCTTGTTGACAGATAATCAGCCCCAGCATTTT.

The CDR3 region has the DNA TGTGCCAGCAGTTTCGGGGGGAAACAGGAGTACATTAATGAAAAACTGTTTTTT. This encodes CASSFGGKQEYINEKLFF. The chain recombines TRBV27 with TRBJ1-4; D might be TRBD1 (5 bases). This CDR3 region has 18 residues. V lost 3 bases and J 4 bases, leaving 21 bases between the germline ends. CDR1 is MNHEY and CDR2 is SMNVEV in the germline V gene (reference sequence).

The chain joins TRBV28 to TRBJ1-3; a weak D match, TRBD1 (5 bases). Germline values: CDR1 MDHEN, CDR2 SYDVKM. Trimming shortened V by 3 bases and J by 0 bases, and 15 bases separated the two germline ends. This CDR3 region has 17 residues. In DNA form, the CDR3 reads TGTGCCAGCAGTTTTCACCGGCGGGACCCCTCTGGAAACACCATATATTTT. This encodes CASSFHRRDPSGNTIYF. The full variable domain, its missing parts supplied by reference TRBV28 and TRBJ1-3, is DVKVTQSSRYLVKRTGEKVFLECVQDMDHENMFWYRQDPGLGLRLIYFSYDVKMKEKGDIPEGYSVSREKKERFSLILESASTNQTSMYLCASSFHRRDPSGNTIYFGEGSWLTVV.

The J gene is TRBJ2-7, the V gene TRBV29-1; a possible D gene is TRBD2 (6 bases). Germline CDR1 is SQVTM and CDR2 is ANQGSEA. V was trimmed by 2 bases and J by 5 bases, leaving 16 bases between them. The CDR3 totals 14 residues. The chain's CDR3 is CSVERVGSRDEQYF. DNA for the CDR3: TGCAGCGTTGAACGGGTCGGGAGCAGGGACGAGCAGTACTTC.